A single sample is the source of the 25 T cell receptor beta chains below, sequenced in a study of PD-1 blockade in classical Hodgkin lymphoma. Sequenced by immunoSEQ multiplex PCR; TCRdb stores in-frame clones only, minus some. Among roughly 7,500 clones listed, around 64% were seen once. Time point reported: cycle 4 day 1 (C4D1), after 6 weeks of nivolumab. Each and every patient relapsed after autologous stem cell transplantation, and patients got differing brentuximab vedotin exposure. Investigators obtained CD8+ T cells from thawed PBMCs by magnetic negative selection. Here the sequenced sample was CD8+ T cells from blood, taken before the fourth cycle of nivolumab. These receptors all stem from a human donor with classical Hodgkin lymphoma.

The V and J genes are TRBV6-6 and TRBJ1-1; weak D call: TRBD1 (6 bases). V shed 6 bases and J shed 5 bases, with 13 bases lying between them. CDR1 and CDR2 (germline): MNHNY, SVGAGI (reference sequence). The CDR3 is 13 amino acids. The CDR3 loop is CASSGSGATEAFF. DNA of the CDR3: TGTGCCAGCAGCGGATCAGGGGCTACTGAAGCTTTCTTT.

This clone appeared a few times. The chain couples TRBV28 to TRBJ2-5; no firm D call. The germline CDR1 and CDR2 sequences are MDHEN and SYDVKM. V shed 5 bases and J shed 0 bases, with 10 bases lying between them. There are 14 residues in the CDR3. The CDR3 sequence is CASSLTEDQETQYF. CDR3 coding DNA: TGTGCCAGCAGTCTGACTGAGGACCAAGAGACCCAGTACTTC.

The gene calls are TRBV9 and TRBJ2-1; 9 bases line up with TRBD1. The ends lost 4 bases at V and 9 bases at J; junction bases unmatched: 8. The CDR3 is made up of 14 amino acids. CDR1 SGDLS and CDR2 YYNGEE come from the germline V gene. The CDR3 DNA sequence: TGTGCCAGCAGCCCATGGGACAGGGTGACTGAGCAGTTCTTC. As protein: CASSPWDRVTEQFF.

J is TRBJ2-2 and V is TRBV27; D call uncertain. V was trimmed by 0 bases and J by 6 bases, leaving 17 bases between them. The germline CDR1 and CDR2 sequences are MNHEY and SMNVEV (reference sequence). The CDR3 sequence is 17 residues long. As DNA, the CDR3 is TGTGCCAGCAGTTTATCGGCTCATCTAGATGTGCCCGGGGAGCTGTTTTTT. This sequence encodes CASSLSAHLDVPGELFF.

V gene TRBV4-2 combines with J gene TRBJ1-4; 9 bases map to TRBD1. The CDR3 is made up of 15 amino acids. The V and J ends lost 4 bases and 6 bases, in that order; junction bases with no gene match: 6. Per the germline V gene, CDR1 is LGHNA and CDR2 is YNFKEQ. The CDR3 loop reads CASSRPGQGDEKLFF. The CDR3 coding sequence is TGTGCCAGCAGCCGACCGGGACAGGGAGATGAAAAACTGTTTTTT.

The V and J genes are TRBV27 and TRBJ2-7; TRBD2 matches at 11 bases. Trimming at V came to 3 bases and at J to 4 bases, leaving 5 bases not matched to a gene. Germline loops: CDR1 MNHEY, CDR2 SMNVEV (reference sequence). This CDR3 is built from 15 residues. The CDR3 sequence is CASSFGTSGTYEQYF. The CDR3 region has the DNA TGTGCCAGCAGTTTTGGGACTAGCGGTACTTACGAGCAGTACTTC.

The rearrangement links TRBV7-8 to TRBJ2-7; D is ambiguous. Germline CDR1 reads SGHVS; CDR2 reads FQNEAQ. The ends were cut back, 2 bases at V and 2 bases at J, with 13 bases in the middle. The CDR3 is made up of 15 amino acids. CDR3 coding DNA: TGTGCCAGCAGCTTATGGGTTTCGGCTGCCTACGAGCAGTACTTC. Translation: CASSLWVSAAYEQYF.

The CDR3 sequence: CASSPGQGMDSGANVLTF. The CDR3 DNA reads as TGTGCCAGCAGCCCAGGACAGGGGATGGACTCTGGGGCCAACGTCCTGACTTTC. The rearrangement uses TRBV11-2 and TRBJ2-6; 9 bases are shared with TRBD1. V gave up 5 bases and J gave up 0 bases; unmatched junction bases: 8. The germline V gene has CDR1 SGHAT and CDR2 FQNNGV. The CDR3 runs to 18 residues. Full variable domain (outside the CDR3, taken from reference TRBV11-2 and TRBJ2-6): EAGVAQSPRYKIIEKRQSVAFWCNPISGHATLYWYQQILGQGPKLLIQFQNNGVVDDSQLPKDRFSAERLKGVDSTLKIQPAKLEDSAVYLCASSPGQGMDSGANVLTFGAGSRLTVL.

This chain uses TRBV4-1 with TRBJ1-5, with a possible D match to TRBD1 (6 bases). Per the germline V gene, CDR1 is MGHRA and CDR2 is YSYEKL. The CDR3 is made up of 17 amino acids. Trimming took off 1 base at V and 7 bases at J, with 20 bases between the two ends. The CDR3 region has the DNA TGCGCCAGCAGCCAAGGCTTTGGGTCAGGGGTTGGGCAGCCCCAGCATTTT. Protein: CASSQGFGSGVGQPQHF.

The chain combines TRBV5-6 with TRBJ1-2, with a tentative D call TRBD1 (5 bases). The CDR3 sequence is 14 residues long. Germline assignment: CDR1 SGHDT and CDR2 YYEEEE. V was trimmed by 5 bases and J by 4 bases, leaving 15 bases between them. The CDR3 spells CASSGVGAGYGYTF. DNA for the CDR3: TGTGCCAGCAGTGGGGTTGGGGCAGGCTATGGCTACACCTTC.

V is TRBV30 and J is TRBJ2-7, with unresolved D. Germline assignment: CDR1 GTSNPN and CDR2 SVGIG (reference sequence). With 3 bases removed from V and 3 bases from J, the gap between germline ends came to 9 bases. The CDR3 runs to 12 residues. CDR3 nucleotides: TGTGCCTGGAGCGTTGTTAACTACGAGCAGTACTTC. Translation gives CAWSVVNYEQYF.

In DNA form, the CDR3 reads TGTGCCAGCAGACGAGGAGGGGGTGGCGATACGCAGTATTTT. Translating gives CASRRGGGGDTQYF. This chain connects TRBV7-9 to TRBJ2-3; D possibly uses TRBD1 or TRBD2 (6 bases each). CDR3 length: 14 residues. Germline V gene data show CDR1 as SEHNR and CDR2 as FQNEAQ (reference sequence). V was pared by 6 bases and J by 6 bases, with 16 bases between.

The sample holds one count of this clone. V and J are TRBV6-5 and TRBJ2-7; a weak D match, TRBD2 (5 bases). This CDR3 is 14 amino acids long. Trimming removed 0 bases from V and 3 bases from J, with 9 bases in between. Germline V gives CDR1 MNHEY, CDR2 SVGAGI. CDR3 DNA sequence: TGTGCCAGCAGTTACTCGTCGGGGAACTACGAGCAGTACTTC. Translation: CASSYSSGNYEQYF.

The chain carries TRBV7-6 and TRBJ1-2; the D gene is possibly TRBD1 (5 bases). The germline V gene has CDR1 SGHVS and CDR2 FNYEAQ. V shed 2 bases and J shed 8 bases, with 15 bases lying between them. This CDR3 has 14 residues. The CDR3 nucleotides read TGTGCCAGCAGCTTATCTACAGGATCGGGAGGCTACACCTTC. Translated, it gives CASSLSTGSGGYTF. Drawing the rest from reference TRBV7-6 and TRBJ1-2, the complete variable domain is GAGVSQSPRYKVTKRGQDVALRCDPISGHVSLYWYRQALGQGPEFLTYFNYEAQQDKSGLPNDRFSAERPEGSISTLTIQRTEQRDSAMYRCASSLSTGSGGYTFGSGTRLTVV.

The chain joins TRBV27 to TRBJ2-7; 12 bases match TRBD2. CDR3 length equals 15 residues. The germline gives CDR1 MNHEY, CDR2 SMNVEV (reference sequence). The ends lost 6 bases at V and 5 bases at J; junction bases unmatched: 8. CDR3 DNA sequence: TGTGCCAGCAGCGGGAGACTAGCGGGAGCCCACGAGCAGTACTTC. Its translation is CASSGRLAGAHEQYF.

The chain links TRBV5-1 to TRBJ1-4; 8 nucleotides agree with TRBD1. Germline CDR1 is SGHRS and CDR2 is YFSETQ. The CDR3 has 16 amino acids. With 1 base clipped from V and 0 bases from J, the junction kept 2 bases outside the gene matches. CDR3 bases: TGCGCCAGCAGCTTGTGGGGACAGGCAACTAATGAAAAACTGTTTTTT. Translation: CASSLWGQATNEKLFF.

This clone was observed a handful of times. The chain links TRBV7-6 to TRBJ1-1; D not resolved. The CDR3 consists of 12 residues. V shed 5 bases and J shed 0 bases, with 4 bases lying between them. The V gene's germline CDR1 is SGHVS and CDR2 FNYEAQ. The DNA for the CDR3 is TGTGCCAGCAGCCGAGTGAACACTGAAGCTTTCTTT. Translating it yields CASSRVNTEAFF.

The genes are TRBV19 and TRBJ2-7; 8 bases are shared with TRBD1. From germline, CDR1 is LNHDA and CDR2 SQIVND (reference sequence). Trimming took 5 bases from V and 4 from J; bases not matched to a gene: 4. This CDR3 region has 13 residues. CDR3 coding DNA: TGTGCCAGTAGTCCCTGGACAGGGTACGAGCAGTACTTC. Encoded protein: CASSPWTGYEQYF.

The chain uses TRBV11-2 and TRBJ1-2; TRBD1 aligns across 10 bases. This CDR3 contains 15 residues. Unmatched junction bases numbered 8, after V lost 5 bases and J lost 5 bases. Germline assignment: CDR1 SGHAT and CDR2 FQNNGV. The DNA of the CDR3 is TGTGCCAGCAGCGCCTCCGGGACAGGGGCATATGGCTACACCTTC. Encoded protein: CASSASGTGAYGYTF.

This clone was seen once. J is TRBJ1-5 and V is TRBV11-1, with 7 bases matching TRBD1. Per germline, CDR1 SGHAT and CDR2 FQDESV (reference sequence). This CDR3 is 16 amino acids long. With 5 bases clipped from V and 7 bases from J, the junction kept 14 bases outside the gene matches. The CDR3 reads CASSRATGSELQPQHF. DNA of the CDR3: TGTGCCAGCAGCAGGGCGACAGGGTCTGAATTGCAGCCCCAGCATTTT.

J is TRBJ2-1 and V is TRBV11-2, with D possibly TRBD1 on 6 matching bases. Trimming took off 1 base at V and 0 bases at J, with 10 bases between the two ends. The V gene's germline CDR1 is SGHAT and CDR2 FQNNGV. This CDR3 is 16 amino acids long. The CDR3 DNA follows: TGTGCCAGCAGCTTAGGCATGGGACACTCCTACAATGAGCAGTTCTTC. Protein sequence: CASSLGMGHSYNEQFF.

By sample share, this clone is large. The chain carries TRBV14 and TRBJ2-1, with TRBD2 identical over 11 bases. The length of the CDR3 is 19 residues. CDR1 and CDR2 (germline): SGHDN, FVKESK. V was clipped by 3 bases and J by 5 bases; unmatched bases: 15. In DNA, the CDR3 is TGTGCCAGCAGCCACCCGACCCCCCTAGCGGGAGGAATGGACAATGAGCAGTTCTTC. Translating it yields CASSHPTPLAGGMDNEQFF. Full variable domain (missing parts from reference TRBV14 and TRBJ2-1): EAGVTQFPSHSVIEKGQTVTLRCDPISGHDNLYWYRRVMGKEIKFLLHFVKESKQDESGMPNNRFLAERTGGTYSTLKVQPAELEDSGVYFCASSHPTPLAGGMDNEQFFGPGTRLTVL.

The rearrangement uses TRBV9 and TRBJ2-1; D is possibly TRBD2 (5 bases). The CDR3 totals 15 residues. V was trimmed by 4 bases and J by 0 bases, leaving 11 bases between them. Germline CDR1 and CDR2: SGDLS and YYNGEE. The chain's CDR3 is CASSPEVGSYNEQFF. The CDR3 bases are TGTGCCAGCAGCCCGGAGGTAGGCTCCTACAATGAGCAGTTCTTC.

This rearrangement joins TRBV4-2 to TRBJ2-3; the match to TRBD2 covers 7 bases. Germline V gene lookup returns CDR1 LGHNA and CDR2 YNFKEQ. The CDR3 has 16 amino acids. V shed 0 bases, J shed 6 bases, and the junction held 9 bases outside the gene matches. CDR3 sequence reads: CASSQESSGEHDTQYF. DNA for the CDR3: TGTGCCAGCAGCCAAGAGTCCAGCGGGGAACACGATACGCAGTATTTT.

This clone was counted a few times. This chain links TRBV6-1 with TRBJ2-3; the D gene is possibly TRBD2 (5 bases). The V end lost 5 bases, the J end lost 5 bases, and 14 bases lay between the germline ends. Germline-derived CDR1 and CDR2 are MNHNS and SASEGT. The CDR3 loop spans 14 amino acids. The CDR3 nucleotides read TGTGCCAGCAGTCTACTAGTTGAGAAAGATACGCAGTATTTT. Translated, it gives CASSLLVEKDTQYF.